The following is a T cell receptor beta chain sequence with its context. Its antigen is unknown. The CDR3 totals 15 residues. With 5 bases clipped from V and 3 bases from J, the junction kept 5 bases outside the gene matches. CDR1 and CDR2 (germline): SGHTA, FQGNSA. This entry comes from a study of cytomegalovirus exposure and HLA in healthy donors. Findings and limits, study-wide: Cytomegalovirus status, reportedly, was diagnosed with high specificity and sensitivity by the classifier.

At the time of sampling, donors were nominally healthy, though unrecorded immune exposures were likely. The PCR contained 60 Vbeta and 13 Jbeta primers. The method was immunoSEQ multiplex PCR; TCRdb's version includes in-frame clones alone and lacks a portion of them. This sample has about 150,000 clones, with around three quarters found just once. Material: PBMCs. V and J are TRBV7-2 and TRBJ2-7; TRBD2 aligns across 12 bases. The receptor was derived from a man between 40 and 49 years old in good health and CMV-seronegative. CDR3 DNA sequence: TGTGCCAGCAGCCCGACTAGCGGGAGTAACTACGAGCAGTACTTC. Encoded protein: CASSPTSGSNYEQYF.